This T cell receptor beta chain was identified in a study of T cells after yellow fever vaccination (dated by TCRdb to about 2019). A note on the overall study: The SMART-Seq v4 Ultra Low Input RNA kit was used to prepare libraries from fractions with low cell numbers. The cohort comprised two healthy male donors, one aged 18 to 29 and one aged 30 to 40 years. To follow T-cell clones before and after primary and booster YFV17D yellow fever vaccination, bulk TCR alpha and beta repertoires were sequenced over time. Bulk PBMC replicates and cell subsets were isolated from blood drawn at multiple timepoints before and after both primary and secondary immunization.

This clonotype occurred a few times. Its recognized antigen is unknown. The record has no base qualities; no much larger clone is one base away. The junction shows trimming of 4 bases on V and 5 bases on J, and the gene matches do not reach 16 bases of it. Looking up the germline V gene yields CDR1 SGHRS and CDR2 YFSETQ. The cysteine opens and the phenylalanine closes a CDR3 of 17 amino acids. CDR3 DNA is the only sequence kept; it has 51 bases, read in frame from the first base. In light of the paper, this sample's treatment or condition label describes: live attenuated yellow fever vaccine strain. At every blood-draw timepoint, two biological replicates of bulk PBMCs were collected. PBMCs were isolated from peripheral blood using a standard Ficoll-Paque protocol. RNA was extracted with TriZol from bulk PBMCs, CD4 and CD8 fractions, and dextramer-positive and dextramer-negative fractions. General study outcomes and caveats: A small share of clonotypes was detected in both CD4 and CD8 compartments, with the overlap likely arising from convergent recombination. Computational filtering was required because FACS-sorted repertoires could contain abundant contaminating clonotypes from the bulk population. Most clones expanded after primary vaccination (around 97% of CD4 and around 89% of CD8) were re-detected after the booster, suggesting that broad memory maintenance occurred. Compared with the primary T-cell response, the secondary T-cell response was faster but weaker, reaching its peak on day 5 rather than on day 15. Because only two donors were included in the study, the extent to which the findings can be generalized is limited.

TCR cDNA was synthesized by 5'RACE template switching, which introduced a universal primer site and unique molecular identifiers. Priming for cDNA synthesis came from both the TCR alpha and TCR beta constant segments. Libraries were amplified in two PCR steps, with sample barcodes and sequencing adapters added in the second step. Libraries were sequenced on Illumina HiSeq 2500 (2x100 bp) or NovaSeq (2x150 bp). As for the authors' bioinformatics: Reads were demultiplexed and collapsed into UMI consensus sequences with MIGEC, and V(D)J alignment was performed with MiXCR. Vaccine-responding clonotypes were identified with edgeR using replicate PBMC samples, with FDR below 0.01 and a log2 fold change above 5 up to day 15 being required. CD4 or CD8 identity was assigned to each bulk clonotype according to whether the clonotype was present at higher abundance in the sequenced CD4 repertoire or the sequenced CD8 repertoire. TCRdb reran the public reads through fastp at Q25 and MiXCR, keeping productive beta chains. Rows matching on CDR3 protein sequence are summarized as one entry with the most common DNA and genes. The V and J calls and clone size are TCRdb's, not the authors'. Recorded for this sample are 510,000 or so distinct CDR3 sequences; approximately 21% of them occurred a single time. Roughly 13% of the sample is in the top ten clones.

The receptor comes from a man aged 25 to 45 who received the YFV17D yellow fever vaccine. The rearranged segments are TRBV5-1 and TRBJ2-5; the central 8 bases match TRBD1. Material: PBMCs, obtained 15 days after the yellow fever booster vaccination. The CDR3 protein: CASSISPTGTGGETQYF. The DNA reads as follows: TGCGCCAGCAGCATATCGCCGACCGGGACAGGTGGGGAGACCCAGTACTTC.